These 16 T cell receptor beta chains came from one sample sequenced in a study of blood T cell repertoires in COVID-19 (dated by TCRdb to 2020 to 2021). The library relied on the immunoSEQ multiplex PCR assay. Held by TCRdb, this immuneACCESS table contains in-frame sequences only and omits some clones. Under half of the omission traces to an unresolved V gene where checked; the cause of the rest is unknown. The sample yields 90,000 to 100,000 clones; 85% were counted once. Clones ranked in the top ten supply 38% of the sample. Sequences were obtained from peripheral blood. The receptor source for this set is an elderly man with acute or convalescent COVID-19.

The chain employs TRBV19 and TRBJ1-2; TRBD1 agrees at 7 bases. CDR1 and CDR2 from the germline V gene are LNHDA and SQIVND (reference sequence). Trimming at V came to 6 bases and at J to 4 bases, leaving 14 bases not matched to a gene. This CDR3 region has 16 residues. The CDR3 here is CASSLVPRGVGYGYTF. The DNA for the CDR3 is TGTGCCAGTAGCCTGGTCCCCAGGGGGGTTGGCTATGGCTACACCTTC. The full variable domain, rest sourced from reference TRBV19 and TRBJ1-2, is DGGITQSPKYLFRKEGQNVTLSCEQNLNHDAMYWYRQDPGQGLRLIYYSQIVNDFQKGDIAEGYSVSREKKESFPLTVTSAQKNPTAFYLCASSLVPRGVGYGYTFGSGTRLTVV.

The chain links TRBV5-6 to TRBJ2-5; D is ambiguous. Trimming left V 0 bases short and J 0 bases short, with 9 bases between. The germline gives CDR1 SGHDT, CDR2 YYEEEE. CDR3 length equals 15 residues. CDR3 sequence: CASSLGTRNQETQYF. CDR3 nucleotides: TGTGCCAGCAGCTTGGGTACAAGAAACCAAGAGACCCAGTACTTC.

The chain couples TRBV7-3 to TRBJ2-3, with 8 bases lining up with TRBD2. Germline values: CDR1 SGHTA, CDR2 FQGTGA. V was clipped by 0 bases and J by 1 base; unmatched bases: 0. The CDR3 extends over 15 amino acids. The DNA of the CDR3 is TGTGCCAGCAGCTTAACCGGGGGGGGCACAGATACGCAGTATTTT. This gives the protein CASSLTGGGTDTQYF.

V is TRBV6-2 or TRBV6-3 and J is TRBJ1-1; D possibly corresponds to TRBD1 (6 bases). With 6 bases removed from V and 4 bases from J, the gap between germline ends came to 21 bases. This CDR3 comprises 16 residues. From germline, CDR1 is MNHEY and CDR2 SVGEGT. Here the CDR3 DNA reads TGTGCCAGCAGCCCCACGAAGGGGGTAATGAGCACTGAAGCTTTCTTT. Its protein is CASSPTKGVMSTEAFF.

This chain uses TRBV7-9 with TRBJ1-1; a possible D gene is TRBD1 (5 bases). The ends were cut back, 8 bases at V and 9 bases at J, with 16 bases in the middle. There are 12 residues in the CDR3. Germline V CDR1 and CDR2: SEHNR, FQNEAQ (reference sequence). The CDR3 DNA sequence: TGTGCCAGCGGGAAGAAGGGGCTGAAAGCTTTCTTT. Protein product: CASGKKGLKAFF. Based on the CDR3 plus reference TRBV7-9 and TRBJ1-1, the full variable domain is DTGVSQNPRHKITKRGQNVTFRCDPISEHNRLYWYRQTLGQGPEFLTYFQNEAQLEKSRLLSDRFSAERPKGSFSTLEIQRTEQGDSAMYLCASGKKGLKAFFGQGTRLTVV.

The chain recombines TRBV5-1 with TRBJ1-3, with 7 bases aligning to TRBD1. The CDR3 is 17 amino acids. The V segment lost 4 bases and the J segment 0 bases; nucleotides outside the gene matches: 10. From germline, CDR1 is SGHRS and CDR2 YFSETQ. CDR3 sequence (DNA): TGCGCCAGCAGCCCCGGACAGGCAACTTTCTCTGGAAACACCATATATTTT. Protein product: CASSPGQATFSGNTIYF. Complete variable domain (other parts from reference TRBV5-1 and TRBJ1-3): KAGVTQTPRYLIKTRGQQVTLSCSPISGHRSVSWYQQTPGQGLQFLFEYFSETQRNKGNFPGRFSGRQFSNSRSEMNVSTLELGDSALYLCASSPGQATFSGNTIYFGEGSWLTVV.

The chain uses TRBV29-1 and TRBJ2-3; 7 positions agree with TRBD2. V lost 7 bases, J lost 1 base, and 17 bases stayed unmatched. CDR3 length: 17 residues. The germline V gene has CDR1 SQVTM and CDR2 ANQGSEA. As DNA, the CDR3 is TGCAGCGACGACAGTCAACTAGCGCGGAAGGGCACAGATACGCAGTATTTT. It is translated as CSDDSQLARKGTDTQYF.

The chain's CDR3 is CASRGTGGPNSPLHF. DNA for the CDR3: TGTGCCAGCAGAGGGACAGGGGGGCCGAATTCACCCCTCCACTTT. V is TRBV6-5 and J is TRBJ1-6, with TRBD1 matching 11 bases. Trimming cost V 6 bases and J 7 bases; bases outside gene matches: 5. The CDR3 totals 15 residues. The germline V gene encodes CDR1 MNHEY and CDR2 SVGAGI.

In DNA, the CDR3 is TGCGCCAGCAGCTTGGGGGGACAGGCCCCCTACGAGCAGTACTTC. As protein: CASSLGGQAPYEQYF. This rearrangement joins TRBV5-1 to TRBJ2-7, with 8 bases that match TRBD1. V dropped 0 bases and J dropped 2; count of bases not matched to a gene: 4. The CDR3 loop spans 15 amino acids. Germline values: CDR1 SGHRS, CDR2 YFSETQ.

This clone was counted once. CDR3 DNA: TGTGCCAGCAGTTATTTCGGACTAGCAGGCCTCGCAGATACGCAGTATTTT. This codes for CASSYFGLAGLADTQYF. This rearrangement joins TRBV6-2 or TRBV6-3 to TRBJ2-3; 8 positions agree with TRBD2. Germline CDR1 reads MNHEY; CDR2 reads SVGEGT. The CDR3 length is 17 residues. The V gene end was trimmed by 3 bases and the J gene end by 4 bases; junction bases not matched to a gene: 12.

The V call is TRBV24-1, the J call TRBJ2-6; D not resolved. The CDR3 has 14 residues. V lost 3 bases, J lost 3 bases, and 5 bases lay in between. The germline CDR1 and CDR2 sequences are KGHDR and SFDVKD. The CDR3 bases are TGTGCCACCAGTGATGCGTTTGGGGCCAACGTCCTGACTTTC. Residues: CATSDAFGANVLTF.

This rearrangement joins TRBV7-6 to TRBJ2-2; TRBD2 aligns across 12 bases. Trimming at V came to 7 bases and at J to 4 bases, leaving 4 bases not matched to a gene. Germline assignment: CDR1 SGHVS and CDR2 FNYEAQ. The CDR3 sequence is 15 residues long. DNA for the CDR3: TGTGCCAGCACCCTAGCGGGAGGGCGCACCGGGGAGCTGTTTTTT. Its translation: CASTLAGGRTGELFF. Full variable domain (outside the CDR3, taken from reference TRBV7-6 and TRBJ2-2): GAGVSQSPRYKVTKRGQDVALRCDPISGHVSLYWYRQALGQGPEFLTYFNYEAQQDKSGLPNDRFSAERPEGSISTLTIQRTEQRDSAMYRCASTLAGGRTGELFFGEGSRLTVL.

The rearrangement joins TRBV7-2 to TRBJ1-6; D gene uncertain. Germline V CDR1 and CDR2: SGHTA, FQGNSA. The CDR3 consists of 16 residues. V was shortened by 0 bases and J by 0 bases, with 6 bases between the two germline ends. In nucleotides, the CDR3 is TGTGCCAGCAGCTTAGCGCGGAGCTCCTATAATTCACCCCTCCACTTT. Its translation is CASSLARSSYNSPLHF.

The V gene is TRBV28, the J gene TRBJ2-1; 9 positions match TRBD1. Germline V lookup: CDR1 MDHEN, CDR2 SYDVKM. CDR3 length: 14 amino acids. After removal of 6 bases from V and 11 bases from J, the junction contained 11 bases not matched to a gene. This CDR3 is CASRKDRGSGKQFF. The CDR3 region has the DNA TGTGCCAGCAGAAAGGACAGGGGAAGCGGGAAGCAGTTCTTC.

V is TRBV15 and J is TRBJ2-5; the match to TRBD2 covers 7 bases. The J segment lost 5 bases and the V segment lost 4 bases, leaving 13 bases of the junction unmatched. The CDR3 sequence is 16 residues long. In germline, CDR1 is LNHNV, CDR2 YYDKDF (reference sequence). CDR3 region: CATSTHRDYAWETQYF. CDR3 nucleotide sequence: TGTGCCACCAGCACCCACCGGGACTACGCCTGGGAGACCCAGTACTTC. The full variable domain, with the rest looked up from reference TRBV15 and TRBJ2-5, is DAMVIQNPRYQVTQFGKPVTLSCSQTLNHNVMYWYQQKSSQAPKLLFHYYDKDFNNEADTPDNFQSRRPNTSFCFLDIRSPGLGDTAMYLCATSTHRDYAWETQYFGPGTRLLVL.

The J gene is TRBJ2-1, the V gene TRBV27; TRBD1 is a possible D gene (6 bases). Germline V gene sequence: CDR1 MNHEY, CDR2 SMNVEV (reference sequence). This CDR3 is 14 amino acids long. The V and J ends lost 5 bases and 7 bases respectively, with 15 bases between them. The CDR3 DNA reads TGTGCCAGCAGTCTCAGACAGGCTGGGAATGAGCAGTTCTTC. Residues: CASSLRQAGNEQFF.